This T cell receptor beta chain appears in the sequencing data of a study of cytomegalovirus exposure and HLA in healthy donors. General study results and limits: Specificity of three CMV-associated chains for CMV antigens was verified in vitro. The study carried out a later analysis of TCR beta sequences. It associated some 17,000 of them with specific HLA alleles at a false discovery rate of 0.05.

As concerns this clone: Its antigen is as yet unknown.

The CDR3 has 12 amino acids. Trimming took 2 bases from V and 4 from J, leaving 8 bases between them. CDR1 is GTSNPN and CDR2 is SVGIG in the germline V gene (reference sequence). The PCR had 60 Vbeta and 13 Jbeta primers. Profiled with immunoSEQ multiplex PCR; TCRdb holds only in-frame clones, not every one. In the table there are about 160,000 clones, 81% of which are singletons. The source of this sequence is a woman between 45 and 65 years old in good health and CMV-seronegative. The J gene is TRBJ1-1, the V gene TRBV30; D remains unclear. Sequenced input: PBMCs. This CDR3 reads CAWSSGFTEAFF. The CDR3 DNA reads as TGTGCCTGGAGTTCGGGTTTCACTGAAGCTTTCTTT.